The 11 T cell receptor beta chains given below trace back to one sample, sequenced in a study of T cells in Graves' hyperthyroidism and ophthalmopathy. From RNA transcripts, TCR beta CDR3 regions were amplified. HTBI primers drove first-round RT-PCR of the TCR CDR3. TCRdb analysed the multiplex PCR reads with MiXCR anew, one entry per CDR3 protein. The repertoire includes about 570,000 distinct CDR3 sequences, roughly 50% of them detected once, and under 20% sits in the top ten. Sequenced input: peripheral blood or thyroid tissue (not recorded which). All receptors come from an adult woman with Graves' disease, either hyperthyroidism or ophthalmopathy (not recorded which).

This chain joins TRBV28 and TRBJ1-1; TRBD1 might be the D (5 bases). Germline assignment: CDR1 MDHEN and CDR2 SYDVKM. Deletions cut 2 bases from V and 0 bases from J, with 22 bases between. This CDR3 is built from 19 residues. The CDR3: CASSLKDLTDWSMNTEAFF. The CDR3 DNA is TGTGCCAGCAGTTTAAAGGACCTGACAGACTGGAGTATGAACACTGAAGCTTTCTTT.

This clonotype was detected ten times or more. J is TRBJ2-5 and V is TRBV6-5; 8 bases are shared with TRBD2. V was clipped by 7 bases and J by 5 bases; unmatched bases: 12. This CDR3 is built from 15 residues. Germline CDR1 reads MNHEY; CDR2 reads SVGAGI. CDR3: CASNPLSGGWETQYF. CDR3 sequence (DNA): TGTGCCAGCAACCCGTTAAGCGGGGGATGGGAGACCCAGTACTTC.

The V gene is TRBV20-1, the J gene TRBJ1-5; perhaps TRBD1 as D (5 bases). Trimming stripped 1 base from V and 2 bases from J, with 12 bases between. CDR3 length: 15 amino acids. Germline V gives CDR1 DFQATT, CDR2 SNEGSKA (reference sequence). CDR3 bases: TGCAGTGCTAGAGTGTCTCAGGGCGGCAATCAGCCCCAGCATTTT. Encoded protein: CSARVSQGGNQPQHF.

This clonotype was recorded many times. The genes are TRBV7-8 and TRBJ1-1, with D possibly TRBD1 on 5 matching bases. Deletions cut 1 base from V and 3 bases from J, with 6 bases between. The CDR3 is made up of 13 amino acids. The V gene's germline CDR1 is SGHVS and CDR2 FQNEAQ. The chain's CDR3 is CASSLGQHTEAFF. CDR3 DNA: TGTGCCAGCAGCTTAGGACAGCACACTGAAGCTTTCTTT.

This clonotype was observed at least ten times. V usage is TRBV5-1 and J usage is TRBJ2-6; no firm D call. V was clipped by 4 bases and J by 1 base, with 15 bases between them. CDR1 SGHRS and CDR2 YFSETQ come from the germline V gene. This CDR3 comprises 17 residues. The CDR3 loop is CASSVTTTISGANVLTF. CDR3 nucleotide sequence: TGCGCCAGCAGCGTAACCACAACAATATCTGGGGCCAACGTCCTGACTTTC.

This clonotype was observed a few times. CDR3 in DNA: TGTGCCAGCAGTTACTCGAGGAGACGGAACACCGGGGAGCTGTTTTTT. The encoded protein is CASSYSRRRNTGELFF. The chain couples TRBV6-5 to TRBJ2-2; unclear D gene. Trimming took off 0 bases at V and 1 base at J, with 9 bases between the two ends. There are 16 residues in the CDR3. CDR1 is MNHEY and CDR2 is SVGAGI in the germline V gene.

The rearrangement joins TRBV5-1 to TRBJ1-1; D unclear. CDR1 is SGHRS, CDR2 YFSETQ, per germline. The length of the CDR3 is 13 residues. V was pared by 4 bases and J by 4 bases, with 11 bases between. The CDR3 sequence is CASSLASLTEAFF. In nucleotides, the CDR3 is TGCGCCAGCAGCCTGGCCAGTCTCACTGAAGCTTTCTTT.

This clonotype was observed at least ten times. The chain couples TRBV19 to TRBJ1-5; the D gene is possibly TRBD1 (6 bases). Germline V gene lookup returns CDR1 LNHDA and CDR2 SQIVND (reference sequence). The CDR3 has 14 amino acids. Trimming stripped 5 bases from V and 2 bases from J, with 10 bases between. CDR3 sequence (DNA): TGTGCCAGTAGTCAACAGGGCGGCAATCAGCCCCAGCATTTT. Residues: CASSQQGGNQPQHF.

V gene TRBV28 combines with J gene TRBJ1-1; a possible D gene is TRBD1 (5 bases). V was clipped by 7 bases and J by 9 bases, with 15 bases between them. This CDR3 has 12 amino acids. Looked up from germline, CDR1 is MDHEN and CDR2 is SYDVKM. The CDR3 sequence is CASILTRGKAFF. The CDR3 DNA sequence: TGTGCCAGCATCTTGACTAGGGGAAAAGCTTTCTTT.

V and J are TRBV12-3 or TRBV12-4 and TRBJ1-2; D gene uncertain. CDR3 size: 13 residues. V lost 2 bases and J 7 bases, leaving 11 bases between the germline ends. Here the CDR3 DNA reads TGTGCCAGCAGTTTACCCCCAACCGGTGGCTACACCTTC. Residues: CASSLPPTGGYTF.

CDR3 DNA sequence: TGCAGCGTAACAGGGGACTCTGGCTACACCTTC. Translated: CSVTGDSGYTF. The rearrangement uses TRBV29-1 and TRBJ1-2, with 7 bases identical to TRBD1. Trimming cost V 6 bases and J 7 bases; bases outside gene matches: 5. This CDR3 comprises 11 residues. Germline values: CDR1 SQVTM, CDR2 ANQGSEA.